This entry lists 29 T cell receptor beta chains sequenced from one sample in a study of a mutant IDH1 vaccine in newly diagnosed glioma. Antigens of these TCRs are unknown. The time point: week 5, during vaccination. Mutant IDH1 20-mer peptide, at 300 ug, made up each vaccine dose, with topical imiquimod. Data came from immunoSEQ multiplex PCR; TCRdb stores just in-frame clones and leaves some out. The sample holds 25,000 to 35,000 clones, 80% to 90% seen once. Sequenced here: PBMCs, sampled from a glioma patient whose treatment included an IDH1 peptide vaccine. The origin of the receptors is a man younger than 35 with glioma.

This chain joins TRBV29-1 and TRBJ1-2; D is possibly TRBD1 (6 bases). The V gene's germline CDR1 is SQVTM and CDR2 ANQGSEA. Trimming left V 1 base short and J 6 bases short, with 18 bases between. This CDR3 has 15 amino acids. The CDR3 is CSVEGVDRSRNGYTF. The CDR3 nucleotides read TGCAGCGTTGAAGGGGTCGACAGGTCCAGAAATGGCTACACCTTC. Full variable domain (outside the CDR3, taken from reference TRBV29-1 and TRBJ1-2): SAVISQKPSRDICQRGTSLTIQCQVDSQVTMMFWYRQQPGQSLTLIATANQGSEATYESGFVIDKFPISRPNLTFSTLTVSNMSPEDSSIYLCSVEGVDRSRNGYTFGSGTRLTVV.

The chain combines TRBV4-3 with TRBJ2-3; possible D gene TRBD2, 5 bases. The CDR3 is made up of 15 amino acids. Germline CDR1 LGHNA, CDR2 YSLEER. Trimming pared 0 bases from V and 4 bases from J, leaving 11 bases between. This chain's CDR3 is CASSQDDTRADTQYF. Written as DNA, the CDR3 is TGCGCCAGCAGCCAAGATGACACGAGGGCAGATACGCAGTATTTT.

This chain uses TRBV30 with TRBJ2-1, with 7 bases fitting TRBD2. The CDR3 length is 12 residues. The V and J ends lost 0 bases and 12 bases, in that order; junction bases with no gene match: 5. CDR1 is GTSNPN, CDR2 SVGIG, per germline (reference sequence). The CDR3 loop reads CAWSVPTGGQFF. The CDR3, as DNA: TGTGCCTGGAGTGTACCTACGGGAGGGCAGTTCTTC.

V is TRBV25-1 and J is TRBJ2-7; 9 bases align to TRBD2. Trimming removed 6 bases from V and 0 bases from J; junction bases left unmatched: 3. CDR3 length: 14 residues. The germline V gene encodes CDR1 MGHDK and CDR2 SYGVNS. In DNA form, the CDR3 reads TGTGCCAGCAGGCGGGGGGGTGACTCCTACGAGCAGTACTTC. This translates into CASRRGGDSYEQYF.

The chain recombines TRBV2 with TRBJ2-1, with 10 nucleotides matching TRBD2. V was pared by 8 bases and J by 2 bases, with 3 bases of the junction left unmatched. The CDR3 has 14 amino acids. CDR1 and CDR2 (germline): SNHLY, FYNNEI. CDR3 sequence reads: CASGGLAAYNEQFF. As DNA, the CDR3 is TGTGCCAGCGGAGGACTAGCGGCCTACAATGAGCAGTTCTTC.

As DNA, the CDR3 is TGTGCCTGGAGTGTCCCTCCCCAAGCCAAAAACATTCAGTACTTC. Translating gives CAWSVPPQAKNIQYF. The V and J genes are TRBV30 and TRBJ2-4, with unresolved D. This CDR3 is built from 15 residues. Germline CDR1 and CDR2: GTSNPN and SVGIG (reference sequence). Trimming shortened V by 0 bases and J by 0 bases, and 9 bases separated the two germline ends.

This CDR3 is CASSTPGAGLYEQYF. CDR3 bases: TGTGCCAGCAGCACCCCCGGGGCGGGCCTCTACGAGCAGTACTTC. The V and J genes are TRBV7-2 and TRBJ2-7, with D perhaps being TRBD1 or TRBD2 (5 bases each). Trimming pared 5 bases from V and 3 bases from J, leaving 17 bases between. Germline CDR1 reads SGHTA; CDR2 reads FQGNSA. The CDR3 has 15 residues.

CDR3 sequence reads: CASRSPSLVLIDRASGANVLTF. CDR3 in DNA: TGTGCCAGCAGGTCCCCCAGTTTGGTCCTCATCGACAGGGCGTCTGGGGCCAACGTCCTGACTTTC. V usage is TRBV28 and J usage is TRBJ2-6; 7 positions match TRBD1. The CDR3 runs 22 residues. V trimming: 6 bases; J trimming: 1 base; junction bases outside the gene matches: 24. CDR1 is MDHEN, CDR2 SYDVKM, per germline.

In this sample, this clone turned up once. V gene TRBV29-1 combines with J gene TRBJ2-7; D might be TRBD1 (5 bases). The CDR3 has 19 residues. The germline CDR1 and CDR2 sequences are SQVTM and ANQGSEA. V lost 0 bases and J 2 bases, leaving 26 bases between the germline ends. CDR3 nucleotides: TGCAGCGTTGAAGATCCAAATCAGGGTCGCGACGCACACCCCTACGAGCAGTACTTC. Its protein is CSVEDPNQGRDAHPYEQYF.

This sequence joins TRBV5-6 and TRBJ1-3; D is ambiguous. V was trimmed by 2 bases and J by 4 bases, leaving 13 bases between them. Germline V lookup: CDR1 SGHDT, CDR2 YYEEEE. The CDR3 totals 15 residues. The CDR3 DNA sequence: TGTGCCAGCAGCTTACCAGGAACTATCGGAAACACCATATATTTT. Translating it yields CASSLPGTIGNTIYF. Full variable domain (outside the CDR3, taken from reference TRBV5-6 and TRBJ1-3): DAGVTQSPTHLIKTRGQQVTLRCSPKSGHDTVSWYQQALGQGPQFIFQYYEEEERQRGNFPDRFSGHQFPNYSSELNVNALLLGDSALYLCASSLPGTIGNTIYFGEGSWLTVV.

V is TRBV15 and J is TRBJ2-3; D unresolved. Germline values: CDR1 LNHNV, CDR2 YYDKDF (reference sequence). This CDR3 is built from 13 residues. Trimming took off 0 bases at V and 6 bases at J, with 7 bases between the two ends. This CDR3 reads CATSRDTRDTQYF. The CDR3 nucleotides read TGTGCCACCAGCAGAGATACGAGGGATACGCAGTATTTT.

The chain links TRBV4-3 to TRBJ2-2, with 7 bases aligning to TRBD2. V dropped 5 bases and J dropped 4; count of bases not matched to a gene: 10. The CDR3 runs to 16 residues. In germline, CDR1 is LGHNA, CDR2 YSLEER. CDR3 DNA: TGCGCCAGCAGCAAACGGCTAGCGGAGCTCACCGGGGAGCTGTTTTTT. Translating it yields CASSKRLAELTGELFF.

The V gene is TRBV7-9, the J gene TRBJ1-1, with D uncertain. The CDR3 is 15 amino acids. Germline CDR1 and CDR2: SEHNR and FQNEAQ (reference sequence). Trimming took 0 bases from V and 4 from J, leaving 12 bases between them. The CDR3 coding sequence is TGTGCCAGCAGCTTAGCTGACGGGCTTGCCACTGAAGCTTTCTTT. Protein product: CASSLADGLATEAFF.

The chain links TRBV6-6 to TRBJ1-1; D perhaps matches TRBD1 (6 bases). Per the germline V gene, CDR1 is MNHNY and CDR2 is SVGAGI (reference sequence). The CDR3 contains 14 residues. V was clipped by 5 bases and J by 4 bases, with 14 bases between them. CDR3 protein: CASSNRARGTEAFF. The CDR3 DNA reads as TGTGCCAGCAGTAACAGGGCTAGGGGCACTGAAGCTTTCTTT.

Here the CDR3 DNA reads TGTGCCAGCAGCTTTAGCGGGAGAGGCCTCTCCTACGAGCAGTACTTC. Translation: CASSFSGRGLSYEQYF. The chain has TRBV7-2 and TRBJ2-7, with 9 bases identical to TRBD2. Germline V gene data show CDR1 as SGHTA and CDR2 as FQGNSA. V lost 3 bases, J lost 0 bases, and 6 bases stayed unmatched. The CDR3 has 16 residues.

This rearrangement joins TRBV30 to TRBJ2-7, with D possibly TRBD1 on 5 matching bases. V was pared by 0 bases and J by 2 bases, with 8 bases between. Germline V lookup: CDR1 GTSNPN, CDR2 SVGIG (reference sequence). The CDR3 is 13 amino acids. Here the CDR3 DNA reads TGTGCCTGGAGTGTATTGGGGCCCTACGAGCAGTACTTC. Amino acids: CAWSVLGPYEQYF.

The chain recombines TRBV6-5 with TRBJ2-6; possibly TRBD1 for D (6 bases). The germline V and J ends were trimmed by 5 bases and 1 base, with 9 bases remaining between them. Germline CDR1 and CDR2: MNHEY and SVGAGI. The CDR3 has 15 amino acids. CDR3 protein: CASSPRGSGANVLTF. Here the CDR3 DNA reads TGTGCCAGCAGTCCCAGGGGATCTGGGGCCAACGTCCTGACTTTC.

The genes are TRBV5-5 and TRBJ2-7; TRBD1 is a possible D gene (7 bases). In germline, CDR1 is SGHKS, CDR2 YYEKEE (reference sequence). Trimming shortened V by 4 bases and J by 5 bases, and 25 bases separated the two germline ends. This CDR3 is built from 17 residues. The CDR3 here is CASSPSLGGTEAHEQYF. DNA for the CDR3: TGTGCCAGCAGCCCGAGTTTAGGAGGGACAGAAGCACACGAGCAGTACTTC.

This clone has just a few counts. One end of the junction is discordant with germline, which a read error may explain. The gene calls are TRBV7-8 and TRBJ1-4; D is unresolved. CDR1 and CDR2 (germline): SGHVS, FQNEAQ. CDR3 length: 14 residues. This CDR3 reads CASSHPVLNGKLFF. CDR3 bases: TGTGCCAGCAGCCACCCCGTACTTAATGGAAAACTGTTTTTT.

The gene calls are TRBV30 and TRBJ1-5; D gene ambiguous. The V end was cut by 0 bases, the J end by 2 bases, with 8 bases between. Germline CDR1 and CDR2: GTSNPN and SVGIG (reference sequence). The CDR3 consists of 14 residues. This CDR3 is CAWSVGRGNQPQHF. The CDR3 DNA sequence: TGTGCCTGGAGTGTTGGGCGGGGCAATCAGCCCCAGCATTTT.

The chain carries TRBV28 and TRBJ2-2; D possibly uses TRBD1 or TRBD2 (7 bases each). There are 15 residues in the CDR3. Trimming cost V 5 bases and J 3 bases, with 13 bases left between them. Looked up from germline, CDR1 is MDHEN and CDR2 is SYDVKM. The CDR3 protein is CASSAPGGDTGELFF. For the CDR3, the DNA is TGTGCCAGCAGTGCACCAGGGGGGGACACCGGGGAGCTGTTTTTT.

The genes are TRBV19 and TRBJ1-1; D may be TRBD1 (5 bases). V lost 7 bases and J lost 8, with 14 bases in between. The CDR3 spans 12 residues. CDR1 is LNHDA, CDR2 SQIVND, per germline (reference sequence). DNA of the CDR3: TGTGCCAGTACCACAGGTGGAAGGGAAGCTTTCTTT. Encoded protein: CASTTGGREAFF.

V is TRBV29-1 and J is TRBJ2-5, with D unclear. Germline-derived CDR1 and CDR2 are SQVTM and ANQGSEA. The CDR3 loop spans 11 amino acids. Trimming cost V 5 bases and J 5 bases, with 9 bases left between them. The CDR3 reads CSVSLGETQYF. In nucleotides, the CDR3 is TGCAGCGTTTCATTGGGGGAGACCCAGTACTTC. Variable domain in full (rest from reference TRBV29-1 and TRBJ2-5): SAVISQKPSRDICQRGTSLTIQCQVDSQVTMMFWYRQQPGQSLTLIATANQGSEATYESGFVIDKFPISRPNLTFSTLTVSNMSPEDSSIYLCSVSLGETQYFGPGTRLLVL.

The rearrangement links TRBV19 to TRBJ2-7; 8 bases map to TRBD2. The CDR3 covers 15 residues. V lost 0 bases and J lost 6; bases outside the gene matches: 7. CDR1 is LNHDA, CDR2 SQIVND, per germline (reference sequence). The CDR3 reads CASSIEPPGRGEQYF. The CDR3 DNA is TGTGCCAGTAGTATAGAACCTCCCGGGAGGGGCGAGCAGTACTTC.

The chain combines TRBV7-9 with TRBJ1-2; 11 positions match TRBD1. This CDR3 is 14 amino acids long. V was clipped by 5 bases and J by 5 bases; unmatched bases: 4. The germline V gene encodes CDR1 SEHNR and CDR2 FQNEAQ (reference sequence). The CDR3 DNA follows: TGTGCCAGCAGCCTGGACAGGGGGCAGTATGGCTACACCTTC. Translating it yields CASSLDRGQYGYTF.

CDR3 bases: TGCGCCAGCAGCCAAGATCCCCTTTATCAGCCCCAGCATTTT. The encoded protein is CASSQDPLYQPQHF. J is TRBJ1-5 and V is TRBV4-1; unclear D gene. Germline lookup yields CDR1 MGHRA and CDR2 YSYEKL. V gave up 0 bases and J gave up 5 bases, with 8 bases separating them. This CDR3 comprises 14 residues.

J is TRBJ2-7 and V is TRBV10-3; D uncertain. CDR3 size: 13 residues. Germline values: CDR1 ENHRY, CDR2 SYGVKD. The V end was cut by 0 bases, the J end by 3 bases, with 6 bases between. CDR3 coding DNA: TGTGCCATCAGTGAGTCCAGCCTCTACGAGCAGTACTTC. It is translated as CAISESSLYEQYF.

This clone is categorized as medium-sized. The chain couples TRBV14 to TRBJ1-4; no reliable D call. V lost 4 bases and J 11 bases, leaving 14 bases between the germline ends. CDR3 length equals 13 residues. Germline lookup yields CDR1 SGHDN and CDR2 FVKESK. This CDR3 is CASSPLGGLKLFF. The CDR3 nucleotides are TGTGCCAGCAGCCCGTTGGGAGGATTGAAACTGTTTTTT.

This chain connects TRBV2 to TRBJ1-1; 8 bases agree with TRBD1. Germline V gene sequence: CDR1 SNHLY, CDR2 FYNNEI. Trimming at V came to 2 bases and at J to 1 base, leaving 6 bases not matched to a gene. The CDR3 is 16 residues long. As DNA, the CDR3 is TGTGCCAGCAGTGAATGGCGGACAGGGCCGAACACTGAAGCTTTCTTT. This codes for CASSEWRTGPNTEAFF. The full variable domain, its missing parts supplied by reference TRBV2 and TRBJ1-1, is EPEVTQTPSHQVTQMGQEVILRCVPISNHLYFYWYRQILGQKVEFLVSFYNNEISEKSEIFDDQFSVERPDGSNFTLKIRSTKLEDSAMYFCASSEWRTGPNTEAFFGQGTRLTVV.